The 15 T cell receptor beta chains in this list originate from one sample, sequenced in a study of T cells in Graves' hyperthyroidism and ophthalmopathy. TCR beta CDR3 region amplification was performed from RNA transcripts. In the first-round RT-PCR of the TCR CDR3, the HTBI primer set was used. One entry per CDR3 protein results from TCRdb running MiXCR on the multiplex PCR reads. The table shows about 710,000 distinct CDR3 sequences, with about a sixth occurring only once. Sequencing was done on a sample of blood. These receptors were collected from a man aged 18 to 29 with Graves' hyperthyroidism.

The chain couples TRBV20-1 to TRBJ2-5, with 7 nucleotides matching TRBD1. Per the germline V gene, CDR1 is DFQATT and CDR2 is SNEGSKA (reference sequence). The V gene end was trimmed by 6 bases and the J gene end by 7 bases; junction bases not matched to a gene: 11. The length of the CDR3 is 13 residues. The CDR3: CSAGTATALTQYF. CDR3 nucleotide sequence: TGCAGTGCGGGGACAGCCACGGCGTTGACCCAGTACTTC.

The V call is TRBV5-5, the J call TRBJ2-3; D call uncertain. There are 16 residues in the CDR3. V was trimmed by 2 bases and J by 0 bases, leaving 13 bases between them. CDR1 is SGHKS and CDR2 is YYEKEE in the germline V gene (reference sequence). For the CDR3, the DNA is TGTGCCAGCAGCTTTCAAGGTCCATCTAGCACAGATACGCAGTATTTT. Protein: CASSFQGPSSTDTQYF.

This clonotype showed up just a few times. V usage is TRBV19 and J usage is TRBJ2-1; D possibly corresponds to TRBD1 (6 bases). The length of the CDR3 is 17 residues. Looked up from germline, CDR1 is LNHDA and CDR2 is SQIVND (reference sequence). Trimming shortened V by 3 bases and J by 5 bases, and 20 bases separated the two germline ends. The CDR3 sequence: CASSILPGRGPNNEQFF. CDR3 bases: TGTGCCAGTAGTATCCTACCGGGCAGGGGCCCCAACAATGAGCAGTTCTTC. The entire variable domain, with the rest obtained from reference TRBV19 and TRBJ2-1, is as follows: DGGITQSPKYLFRKEGQNVTLSCEQNLNHDAMYWYRQDPGQGLRLIYYSQIVNDFQKGDIAEGYSVSREKKESFPLTVTSAQKNPTAFYLCASSILPGRGPNNEQFFGPGTRLTVL.

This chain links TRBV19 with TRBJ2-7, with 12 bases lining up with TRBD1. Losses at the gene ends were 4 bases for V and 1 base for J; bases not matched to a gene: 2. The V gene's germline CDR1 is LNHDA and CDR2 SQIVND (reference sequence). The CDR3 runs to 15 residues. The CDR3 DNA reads TGTGCCAGTAGTAGGGGACAGGGGGCGTCCTACGAGCAGTACTTC. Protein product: CASSRGQGASYEQYF.

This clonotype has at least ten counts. In DNA form, the CDR3 reads TGCAGTGCTAGTCGCCGGGACTATGGCTACACCTTC. This sequence encodes CSASRRDYGYTF. The gene calls are TRBV20-1 and TRBJ1-2; D is unresolved. The CDR3 has 12 residues. Germline CDR1 is DFQATT and CDR2 is SNEGSKA (reference sequence). The V and J ends lost 3 bases and 3 bases respectively, with 8 bases between them.

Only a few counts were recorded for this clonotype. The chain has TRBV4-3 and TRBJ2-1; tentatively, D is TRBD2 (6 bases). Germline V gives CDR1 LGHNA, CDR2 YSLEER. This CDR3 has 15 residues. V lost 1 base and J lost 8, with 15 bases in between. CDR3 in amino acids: CASSQGPGVVYEQFF. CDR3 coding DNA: TGCGCCAGCAGCCAAGGCCCGGGAGTGGTATATGAGCAGTTCTTC.

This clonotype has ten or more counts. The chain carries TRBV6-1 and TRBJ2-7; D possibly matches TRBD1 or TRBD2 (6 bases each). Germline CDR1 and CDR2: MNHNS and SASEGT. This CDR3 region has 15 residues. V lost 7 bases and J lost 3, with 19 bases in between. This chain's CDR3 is CASTNLGGKDYEQYF. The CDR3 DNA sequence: TGTGCCAGCACCAACCTAGGGGGGAAGGACTACGAGCAGTACTTC.

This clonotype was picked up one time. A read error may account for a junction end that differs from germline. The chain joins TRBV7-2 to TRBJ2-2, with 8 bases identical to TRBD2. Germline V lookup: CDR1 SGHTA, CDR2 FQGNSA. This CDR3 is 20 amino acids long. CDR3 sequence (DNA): TGTGCCAGCGGCTTACTCGCAAAATCCATACGCGGGAGGTCCCGAGGGGAGCTGTTTTTT. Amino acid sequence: CASGLLAKSIRGRSRGELFF.

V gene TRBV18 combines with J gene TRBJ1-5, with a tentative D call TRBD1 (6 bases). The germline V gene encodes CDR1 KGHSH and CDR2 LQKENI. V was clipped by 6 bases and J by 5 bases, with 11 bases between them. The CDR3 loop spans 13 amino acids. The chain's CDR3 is CASSQGTYQPQHF. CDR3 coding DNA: TGTGCCAGCTCTCAGGGGACGTATCAGCCCCAGCATTTT.

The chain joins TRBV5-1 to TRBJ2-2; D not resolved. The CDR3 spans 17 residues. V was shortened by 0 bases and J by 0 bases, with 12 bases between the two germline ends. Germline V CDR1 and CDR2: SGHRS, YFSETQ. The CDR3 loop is CASSLAGTTTNTGELFF. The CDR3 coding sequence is TGCGCCAGCAGCTTGGCGGGTACAACCACGAACACCGGGGAGCTGTTTTTT.

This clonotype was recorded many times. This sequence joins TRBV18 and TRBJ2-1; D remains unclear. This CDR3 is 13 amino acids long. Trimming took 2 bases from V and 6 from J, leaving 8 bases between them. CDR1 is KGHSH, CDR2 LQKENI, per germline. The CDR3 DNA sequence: TGTGCCAGCTCACCAGGAGTCGGCAATGAGCAGTTCTTC. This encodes CASSPGVGNEQFF.

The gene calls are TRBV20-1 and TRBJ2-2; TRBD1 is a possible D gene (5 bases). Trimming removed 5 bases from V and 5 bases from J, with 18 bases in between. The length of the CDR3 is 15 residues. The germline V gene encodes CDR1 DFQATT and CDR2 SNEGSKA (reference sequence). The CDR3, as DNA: TGCAGTGCTCGGGTGGCAGACAAGGGGACCGGGGAGCTGTTTTTT. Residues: CSARVADKGTGELFF.

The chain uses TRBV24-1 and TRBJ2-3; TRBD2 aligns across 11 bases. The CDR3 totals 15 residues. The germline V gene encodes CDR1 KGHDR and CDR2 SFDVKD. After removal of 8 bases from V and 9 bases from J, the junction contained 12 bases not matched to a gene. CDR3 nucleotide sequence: TGTGCCACCATAAGACTAGCGGGGCTAGTAGGGACGCAGTATTTT. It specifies CATIRLAGLVGTQYF.

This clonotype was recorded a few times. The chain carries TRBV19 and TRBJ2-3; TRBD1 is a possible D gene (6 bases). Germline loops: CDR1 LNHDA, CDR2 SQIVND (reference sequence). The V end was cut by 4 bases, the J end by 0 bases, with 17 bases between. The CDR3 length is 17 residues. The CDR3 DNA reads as TGTGCCAGTAGTACGCTTCGACAGGACGCTAGCACAGATACGCAGTATTTT. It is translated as CASSTLRQDASTDTQYF.

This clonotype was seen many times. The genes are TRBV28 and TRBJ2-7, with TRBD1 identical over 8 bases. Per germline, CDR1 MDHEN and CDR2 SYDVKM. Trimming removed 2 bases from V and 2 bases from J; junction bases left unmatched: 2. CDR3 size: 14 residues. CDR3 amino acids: CASSLGTGPYEQYF. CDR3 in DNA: TGTGCCAGCAGTTTAGGGACAGGCCCCTACGAGCAGTACTTC.